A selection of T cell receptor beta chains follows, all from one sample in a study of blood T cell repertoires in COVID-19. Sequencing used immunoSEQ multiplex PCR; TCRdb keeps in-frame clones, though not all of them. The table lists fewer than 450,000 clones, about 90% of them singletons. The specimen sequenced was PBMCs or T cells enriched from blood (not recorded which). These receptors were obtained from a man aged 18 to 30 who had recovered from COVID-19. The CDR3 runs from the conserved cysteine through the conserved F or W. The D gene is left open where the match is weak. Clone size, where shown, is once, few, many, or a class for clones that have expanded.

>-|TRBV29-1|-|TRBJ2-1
CSVEDYHNEQFF
TGCAGCGTTGAAGACTATCACAATGAGCAGTTCTTC
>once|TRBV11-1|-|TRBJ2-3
CASSPRTTDTQYF
TGTGCCAGCAGCCCCAGGACTACAGATACGCAGTATTTT
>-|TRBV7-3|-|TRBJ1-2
CASSQGGSSANYGYTF
TGTGCCAGCAGCCAGGGAGGTTCCTCAGCTAACTATGGCTACACCTTC
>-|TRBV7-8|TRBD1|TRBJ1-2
CASSLGTGGIDGYTF
TGTGCCAGCAGCTTAGGGACAGGGGGGATCGATGGCTACACCTTC
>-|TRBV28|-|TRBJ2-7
CASNQQNSYEQYF
TGTGCCAGCAATCAACAGAACTCCTACGAGCAGTACTTC
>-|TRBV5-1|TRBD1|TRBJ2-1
CASSTQQGGEQFF
TGCGCCAGCAGCACACAACAGGGGGGTGAGCAGTTCTTC
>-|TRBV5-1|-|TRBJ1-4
CASSRSTGQSEKLFF
TGCGCCAGCAGCCGGTCGACAGGTCAAAGTGAAAAACTGTTTTTT
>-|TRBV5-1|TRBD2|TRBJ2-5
CASSLELAGGGYF
TGCGCCAGCAGCCTCGAACTAGCGGGAGGTGGTTACTTC
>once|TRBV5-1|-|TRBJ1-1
CASSIGQSNTEAFF
TGCGCCAGCAGCATCGGACAGTCGAACACTGAAGCTTTCTTT
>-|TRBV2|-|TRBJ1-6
CASSPRGDSPLHF
TGTGCCAGCAGCCCCCGCGGGGATTCACCCCTCCACTTT
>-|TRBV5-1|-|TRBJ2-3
CASSPEAEARPAQYF
TGCGCCAGTTCGCCTGAGGCGGAGGCCCGGCCAGCGCAGTATTTT
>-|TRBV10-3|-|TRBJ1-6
CATAVGGAGINSPLHF
TGTGCCACGGCCGTGGGGGGGGCGGGGATTAATTCACCCCTCCACTTT
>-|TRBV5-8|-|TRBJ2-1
CASSLMGAEGYEQFF
TGTGCCAGCAGCTTGATGGGGGCGGAAGGTTATGAGCAGTTCTTC
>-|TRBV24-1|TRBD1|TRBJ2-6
CATSDSRDRTSSGANVLTF
TGTGCCACCAGTGATTCCCGGGACAGGACAAGCTCTGGGGCCAACGTCCTGACTTTC
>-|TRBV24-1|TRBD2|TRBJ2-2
CATSASGRRNTGELFF
TGTGCCACCAGTGCGAGCGGGAGACGCAACACCGGGGAGCTGTTTTTT
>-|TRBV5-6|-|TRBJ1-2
CASSGNGTSYRTF
TGTGCCAGCAGCGGGAACGGGACAAGCTATCGCACCTTC
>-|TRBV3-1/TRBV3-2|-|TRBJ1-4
CASSQDRDRTREKLFF
TGTGCCAGCAGCCAAGATCGCGACAGGACGAGGGAAAAACTGTTTTTT
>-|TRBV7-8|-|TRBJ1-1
CVSSLSDWTPRAEAFF
TGTGTCAGCAGCTTAAGCGACTGGACCCCGCGGGCCGAAGCTTTCTTT
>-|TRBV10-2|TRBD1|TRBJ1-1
CASSGQGAKAFF
TGCGCCAGCAGTGGCCAGGGGGCCAAAGCTTTCTTT
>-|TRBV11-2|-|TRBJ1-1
CASSLNTEAFF
TGTGCCAGCAGCCTAAACACTGAAGCTTTCTTT
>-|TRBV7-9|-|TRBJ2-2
CASSHPEGGVTGELFF
TGTGCCAGCAGCCACCCAGAAGGGGGAGTAACCGGGGAGCTGTTTTTT